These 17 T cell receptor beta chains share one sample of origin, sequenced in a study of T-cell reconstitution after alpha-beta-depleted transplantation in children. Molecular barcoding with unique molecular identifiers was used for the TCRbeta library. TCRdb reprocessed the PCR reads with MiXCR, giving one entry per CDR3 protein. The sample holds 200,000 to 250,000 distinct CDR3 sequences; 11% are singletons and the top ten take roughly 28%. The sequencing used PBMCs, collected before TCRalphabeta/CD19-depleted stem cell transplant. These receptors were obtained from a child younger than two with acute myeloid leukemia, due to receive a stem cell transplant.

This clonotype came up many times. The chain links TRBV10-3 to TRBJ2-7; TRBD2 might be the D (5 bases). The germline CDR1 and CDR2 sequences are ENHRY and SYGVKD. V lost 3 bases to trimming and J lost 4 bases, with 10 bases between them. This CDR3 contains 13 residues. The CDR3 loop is CAISDEPGYEQYF. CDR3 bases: TGTGCCATCAGTGATGAACCGGGGTACGAGCAGTACTTC.

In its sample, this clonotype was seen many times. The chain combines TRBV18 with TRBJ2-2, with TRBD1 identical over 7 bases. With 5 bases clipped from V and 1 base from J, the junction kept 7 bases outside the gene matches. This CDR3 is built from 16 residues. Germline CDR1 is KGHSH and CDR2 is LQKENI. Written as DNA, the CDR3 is TGTGCCAGCTCAACCTCCCGGGACAGGAACACCGGGGAGCTGTTTTTT. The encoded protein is CASSTSRDRNTGELFF.

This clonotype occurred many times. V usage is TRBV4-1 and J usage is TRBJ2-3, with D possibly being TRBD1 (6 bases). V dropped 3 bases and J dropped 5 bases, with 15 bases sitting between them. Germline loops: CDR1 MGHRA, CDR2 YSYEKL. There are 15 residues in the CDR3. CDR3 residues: CASSQDSARLDTQYF. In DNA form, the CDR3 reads TGCGCCAGCAGCCAGGACAGCGCTCGCCTAGATACGCAGTATTTT.

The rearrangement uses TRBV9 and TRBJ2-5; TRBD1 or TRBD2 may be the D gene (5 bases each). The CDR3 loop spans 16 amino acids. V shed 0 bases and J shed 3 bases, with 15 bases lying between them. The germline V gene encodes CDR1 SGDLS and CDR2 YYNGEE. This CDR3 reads CASSVAIGMGEETQYF. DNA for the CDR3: TGTGCCAGCAGCGTAGCGATCGGGATGGGGGAAGAGACCCAGTACTTC.

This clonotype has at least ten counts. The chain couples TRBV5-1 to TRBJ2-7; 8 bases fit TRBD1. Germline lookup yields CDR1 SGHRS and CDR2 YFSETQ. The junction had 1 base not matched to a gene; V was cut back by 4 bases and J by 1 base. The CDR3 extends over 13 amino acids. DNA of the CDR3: TGCGCCAGCAGCGGACAGGGTTCCTACGAGCAGTACTTC. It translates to CASSGQGSYEQYF.

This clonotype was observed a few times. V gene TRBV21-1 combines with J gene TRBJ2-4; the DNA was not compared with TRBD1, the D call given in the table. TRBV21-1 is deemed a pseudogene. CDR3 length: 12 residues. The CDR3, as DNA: TGTGCCAGCAGCGGGACGGAAAAAACATTCTACTTC. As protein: CASSGTEKTFYF.

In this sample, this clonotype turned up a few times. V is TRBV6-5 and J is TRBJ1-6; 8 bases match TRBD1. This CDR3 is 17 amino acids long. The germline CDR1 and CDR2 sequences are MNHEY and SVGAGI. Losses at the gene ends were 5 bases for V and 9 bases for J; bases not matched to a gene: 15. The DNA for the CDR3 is TGTGCCAGCAGTCCTACTCCAGGGGGCCATTCTTCTTCACCCCTCCACTTT. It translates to CASSPTPGGHSSSPLHF.

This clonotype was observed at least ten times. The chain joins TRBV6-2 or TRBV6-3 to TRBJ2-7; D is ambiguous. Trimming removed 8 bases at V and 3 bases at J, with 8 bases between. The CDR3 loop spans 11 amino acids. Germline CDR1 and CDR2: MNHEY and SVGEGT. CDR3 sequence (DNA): TGTGCCAGCGACAACCGCTACGAGCAGTACTTC. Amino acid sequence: CASDNRYEQYF.

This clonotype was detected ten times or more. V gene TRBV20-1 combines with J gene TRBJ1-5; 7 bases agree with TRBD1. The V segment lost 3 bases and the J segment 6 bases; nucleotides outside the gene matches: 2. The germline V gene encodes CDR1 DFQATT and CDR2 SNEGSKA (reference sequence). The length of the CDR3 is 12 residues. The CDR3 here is CSARPGGQPQHF. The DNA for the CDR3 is TGCAGTGCTAGGCCAGGGGGTCAGCCCCAGCATTTT.

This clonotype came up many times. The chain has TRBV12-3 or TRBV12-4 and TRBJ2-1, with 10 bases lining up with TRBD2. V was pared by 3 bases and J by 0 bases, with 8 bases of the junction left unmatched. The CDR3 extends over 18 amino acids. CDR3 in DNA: TGTGCCAGCAGTTTTGGTCTAGCGGGAGCCATCTCCTACAATGAGCAGTTCTTC. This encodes CASSFGLAGAISYNEQFF.

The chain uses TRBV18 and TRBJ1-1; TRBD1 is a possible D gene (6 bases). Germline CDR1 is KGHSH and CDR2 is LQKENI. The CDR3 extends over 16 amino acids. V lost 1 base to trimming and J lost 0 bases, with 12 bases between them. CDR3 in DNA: TGTGCCAGCTCACCACGTACAGGGCGCATGAACACTGAAGCTTTCTTT. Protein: CASSPRTGRMNTEAFF.

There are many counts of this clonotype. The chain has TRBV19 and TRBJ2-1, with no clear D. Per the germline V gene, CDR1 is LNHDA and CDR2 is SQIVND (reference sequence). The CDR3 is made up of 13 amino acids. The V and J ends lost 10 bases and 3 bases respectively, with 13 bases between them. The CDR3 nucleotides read TGTGCCACAAACAGTGGATACTACAATGAGCAGTTCTTC. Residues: CATNSGYYNEQFF.

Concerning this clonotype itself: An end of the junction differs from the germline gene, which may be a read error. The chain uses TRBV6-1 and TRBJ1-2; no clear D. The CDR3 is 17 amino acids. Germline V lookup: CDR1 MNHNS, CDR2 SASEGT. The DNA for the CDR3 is TGCGCCAGCAGTGAAGATGTCAGGCGACGCCTGATGGATGGCTACCCCTTC. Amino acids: CASSEDVRRRLMDGYPF.

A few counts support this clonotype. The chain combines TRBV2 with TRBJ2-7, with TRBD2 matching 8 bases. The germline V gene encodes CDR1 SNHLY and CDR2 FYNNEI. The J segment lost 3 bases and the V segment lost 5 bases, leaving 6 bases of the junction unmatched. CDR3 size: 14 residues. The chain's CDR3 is CASSPFGGGYEQYF. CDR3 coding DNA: TGTGCCAGCAGTCCCTTCGGGGGGGGCTACGAGCAGTACTTC.

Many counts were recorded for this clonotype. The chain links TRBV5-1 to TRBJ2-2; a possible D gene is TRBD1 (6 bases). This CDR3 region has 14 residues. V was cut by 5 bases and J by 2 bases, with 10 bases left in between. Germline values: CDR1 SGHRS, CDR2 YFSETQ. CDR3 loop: CASRQGSNTGELFF. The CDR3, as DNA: TGCGCCAGCAGGCAGGGGTCAAACACCGGGGAGCTGTTTTTT.

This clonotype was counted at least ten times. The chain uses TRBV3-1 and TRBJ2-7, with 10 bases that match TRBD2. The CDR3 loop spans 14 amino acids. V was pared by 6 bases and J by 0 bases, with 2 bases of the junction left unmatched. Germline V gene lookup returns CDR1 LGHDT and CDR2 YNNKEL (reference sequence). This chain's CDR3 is CASSPSGSSYEQYF. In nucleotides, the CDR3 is TGTGCCAGCAGTCCTAGCGGGAGCTCCTACGAGCAGTACTTC.

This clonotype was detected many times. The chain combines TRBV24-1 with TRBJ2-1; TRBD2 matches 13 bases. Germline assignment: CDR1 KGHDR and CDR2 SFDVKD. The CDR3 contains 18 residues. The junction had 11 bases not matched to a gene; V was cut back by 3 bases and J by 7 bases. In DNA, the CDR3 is TGTGCCACCAGTGATCTCAGACTAGCGGGAGGACCCACAAATGAGCAGTTCTTC. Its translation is CATSDLRLAGGPTNEQFF.